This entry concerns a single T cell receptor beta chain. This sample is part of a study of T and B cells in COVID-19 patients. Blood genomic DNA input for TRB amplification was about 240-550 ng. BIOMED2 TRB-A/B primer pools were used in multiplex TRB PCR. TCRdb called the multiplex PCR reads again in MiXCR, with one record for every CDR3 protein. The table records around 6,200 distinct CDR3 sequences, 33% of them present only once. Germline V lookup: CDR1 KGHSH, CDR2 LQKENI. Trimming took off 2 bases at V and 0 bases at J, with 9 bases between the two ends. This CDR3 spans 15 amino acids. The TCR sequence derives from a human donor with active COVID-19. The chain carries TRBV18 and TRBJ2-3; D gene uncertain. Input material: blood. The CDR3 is CASSPDVWSTDTQYF. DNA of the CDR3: TGTGCCAGCTCACCAGATGTCTGGAGCACAGATACGCAGTATTTT.